The 8 T cell receptor beta chains listed next were all sequenced from one sample in a study of technical replicates of blood from four donors. Here immunoSEQ multiplex PCR was the method, and the copy in TCRdb shows in-frame clones only, minus some. Of over 50,000 clones in the sample, around 86% are singletons; the top ten hold around 5.5%. The sample consisted of PBMCs. All receptors derive from a human donor in good health. Some clones in this sample may be carry-over from other donors' samples.

This clone was counted between two and nine times. The chain is built from TRBV30 and TRBJ1-1; unclear D gene. The ends were cut back, 6 bases at V and 5 bases at J, with 16 bases in the middle. The CDR3 sequence is 13 residues long. CDR1 GTSNPN and CDR2 SVGIG come from the germline V gene (reference sequence). CDR3 region: CACLIVAGTEAFF. CDR3 in DNA: TGTGCCTGTCTAATAGTGGCGGGAACTGAAGCTTTCTTT. The variable domain in full, with the rest retrieved from reference TRBV30 and TRBJ1-1, is SQTIHQWPATLVQPVGSPLSLECTVEGTSNPNLYWYRQAAGRGLQLLFYSVGIGQISSEVPQNLSASRPQDRQFILSSKKLLLSDSGFYLCACLIVAGTEAFFGQGTRLTVV.

This clone was recorded only once. V is TRBV29-1 and J is TRBJ2-2; unclear D gene. V lost 3 bases and J 6 bases, leaving 5 bases between the germline ends. The length of the CDR3 is 11 residues. CDR1 and CDR2 (germline): SQVTM, ANQGSEA. The CDR3 sequence is CSVDGAGELFF. The CDR3, as DNA: TGCAGCGTTGATGGAGCCGGGGAGCTGTTTTTT.

The genes are TRBV5-1 and TRBJ2-5; 13 positions match TRBD2. Per the germline V gene, CDR1 is SGHRS and CDR2 is YFSETQ. The CDR3 runs 16 residues. The V and J ends lost 4 bases and 1 base, in that order; junction bases with no gene match: 4. In nucleotides, the CDR3 is TGCGCCAGCAGCCCCCGGACTAGCGGGAGCCAAGAGACCCAGTACTTC. Translating gives CASSPRTSGSQETQYF.

The V and J genes are TRBV25-1 and TRBJ2-3, with a possible D match to TRBD2 (5 bases). CDR3 length equals 14 residues. Per the germline V gene, CDR1 is MGHDK and CDR2 is SYGVNS. The V and J ends lost 4 bases and 0 bases respectively, with 8 bases between them. This CDR3 is CASSARTSTDTQYF. CDR3 in DNA: TGTGCCAGCAGTGCCCGGACTAGCACAGATACGCAGTATTTT.

In its sample, this clone was seen once. The chain has TRBV6-6 and TRBJ2-3; D call uncertain. V was shortened by 7 bases and J by 2 bases, with 13 bases between the two germline ends. Germline lookup yields CDR1 MNHNY and CDR2 SVGAGI (reference sequence). CDR3 length: 14 amino acids. This CDR3 is CASTIAITTDTQYF. CDR3 in DNA: TGTGCCAGCACAATAGCTATTACCACAGATACGCAGTATTTT.

This rearrangement joins TRBV6-5 to TRBJ2-7; 11 bases map to TRBD2. J lost 5 bases, V lost 6 bases, and 9 bases had no gene match. Germline CDR1 MNHEY, CDR2 SVGAGI. This CDR3 contains 15 residues. The CDR3 reads CASSPGTSGRDEQYF. CDR3 in DNA: TGTGCCAGCAGCCCCGGGACTAGCGGACGGGACGAGCAGTACTTC.

The chain couples TRBV5-1 to TRBJ1-2, with 9 bases aligning to TRBD1. Trimming at V came to 2 bases and at J to 7 bases, leaving 6 bases not matched to a gene. The CDR3 spans 14 residues. Germline assignment: CDR1 SGHRS and CDR2 YFSETQ. Written as DNA, the CDR3 is TGCGCCAGCAGCTTTGGACAGGGGAACAGTGGCTACACCTTC. This codes for CASSFGQGNSGYTF. The whole variable domain, filled in from reference TRBV5-1 and TRBJ1-2, reads KAGVTQTPRYLIKTRGQQVTLSCSPISGHRSVSWYQQTPGQGLQFLFEYFSETQRNKGNFPGRFSGRQFSNSRSEMNVSTLELGDSALYLCASSFGQGNSGYTFGSGTRLTVV.

This chain joins TRBV6-1 and TRBJ1-1; D call uncertain. There are 14 residues in the CDR3. Germline V gene data show CDR1 as MNHNS and CDR2 as SASEGT. Trimming removed 5 bases at V and 5 bases at J, with 15 bases between. CDR3 sequence reads: CASSPREGGTEAFF. The DNA of the CDR3 is TGTGCCAGCAGTCCACGGGAGGGCGGGACTGAAGCTTTCTTT.